This passage covers 20 T cell receptor beta chains from one sample sequenced in a study of shared clonotypes between healthy human individuals. TCRdb's copy holds only in-frame clones and misses some; the assay was immunoSEQ multiplex PCR. Altogether about 330,000 clones are present, over 65% being singletons, with the ten largest covering under 13%. The sample consisted of memory CD4+ T cells sorted from blood. Subset in this sample: CD45RA-negative fraction. The source of these receptors is a man aged 30 to 39 in good health.

This clone has just a few counts. The chain has TRBV7-2 and TRBJ1-3; 9 positions match TRBD1. The CDR3 spans 17 residues. V was pared by 3 bases and J by 0 bases, with 6 bases of the junction left unmatched. CDR1 is SGHTA and CDR2 is FQGNSA in the germline V gene. CDR3 residues: CASSFIPGQGSGNTIYF. For the CDR3, the DNA is TGTGCCAGCAGCTTTATCCCGGGACAGGGCTCTGGAAACACCATATATTTT.

This clone turned up a few times. The chain carries TRBV5-4 and TRBJ2-5; 7 bases align to TRBD1. The V gene's germline CDR1 is SGHNT and CDR2 YYREEE (reference sequence). This CDR3 region has 15 residues. V shed 3 bases and J 1 base; nucleotides not matched to a gene: 6. The CDR3 region is CASSSGQRPQETQYF. CDR3 sequence (DNA): TGTGCCAGCAGCTCGGGACAGCGACCCCAAGAGACCCAGTACTTC.

This chain links TRBV7-6 with TRBJ2-3; TRBD1 matches 8 bases. The junction had 17 bases not matched to a gene; V was cut back by 3 bases and J by 0 bases. The CDR3 has 20 amino acids. In germline, CDR1 is SGHVS, CDR2 FNYEAQ. CDR3 DNA: TGTGCCAGCAGCTTTCAGGGGGCGAATACTGGTCCGAGTAGCACAGATACGCAGTATTTT. Amino acid sequence: CASSFQGANTGPSSTDTQYF.

V and J are TRBV19 and TRBJ2-1; TRBD1 aligns across 9 bases. V shed 1 base, J shed 7 bases, and the junction held 8 bases outside the gene matches. The CDR3 has 16 residues. Per germline, CDR1 LNHDA and CDR2 SQIVND (reference sequence). The CDR3 coding sequence is TGTGCCAGTAGTATAGTGGGACAGGGTTTTTCGAATGAGCAGTTCTTC. Protein product: CASSIVGQGFSNEQFF.

This chain links TRBV7-2 with TRBJ2-5; 7 bases align to TRBD2. This CDR3 has 12 residues. V trimming: 8 bases; J trimming: 7 bases; junction bases outside the gene matches: 7. CDR1 and CDR2 (germline): SGHTA, FQGNSA. The CDR3 DNA reads TGTGCCAGCGCCGGCGGGGGTTGGACCCAGTACTTC. This encodes CASAGGGWTQYF.

Written as DNA, the CDR3 is TGTGCCAGCAGCGTAGATACCGATGTACAAGAGACCCAGTACTTC. As protein: CASSVDTDVQETQYF. The genes are TRBV9 and TRBJ2-5, with D unclear. Trimming removed 0 bases from V and 2 bases from J, with 11 bases in between. CDR3 length equals 15 residues. Looked up from germline, CDR1 is SGDLS and CDR2 is YYNGEE.

This chain connects TRBV5-4 to TRBJ2-2; 7 positions match TRBD2. Trimming at V came to 6 bases and at J to 5 bases, leaving 4 bases not matched to a gene. The CDR3 is 13 amino acids. Germline-derived CDR1 and CDR2 are SGHNT and YYREEE (reference sequence). The CDR3, as DNA: TGTGCCAGCACCCTGCGGGGGACCGGGGAGCTGTTTTTT. It translates to CASTLRGTGELFF. The complete variable domain, with remaining parts taken from reference TRBV5-4 and TRBJ2-2, reads ETGVTQSPTHLIKTRGQQVTLRCSSQSGHNTVSWYQQALGQGPQFIFQYYREEENGRGNFPPRFSGLQFPNYSSELNVNALELDDSALYLCASTLRGTGELFFGEGSRLTVL.

V gene TRBV6-5 combines with J gene TRBJ2-5; D tentatively fits TRBD1 or TRBD2 (5 bases each). The DNA end is more similar to TRBJ2-7, so the J call may be wrong. Germline CDR1 reads MNHEY; CDR2 reads SVGAGI. The CDR3 totals 15 residues. The CDR3 region has the DNA TGTGCCAGCACCCTAGGGCCCTTTGGGGGCTACGAGCAGTACTTC. Translating gives CASTLGPFGGYEQYF.

The V gene is TRBV13, the J gene TRBJ2-5; D remains ambiguous. CDR1 is PRHDT, CDR2 FYEKMQ, per germline (reference sequence). This CDR3 is built from 14 residues. The V and J ends lost 5 bases and 3 bases respectively, with 13 bases between them. For the CDR3, the DNA is TGTGCCAGCAGCCGCCGGACCTCAAAAGAGACCCAGTACTTC. Amino acid sequence: CASSRRTSKETQYF. Looking up the rest from reference TRBV13 and TRBJ2-5 gives the full variable domain: AAGVIQSPRHLIKEKRETATLKCYPIPRHDTVYWYQQGPGQDPQFLISFYEKMQSDKGSIPDRFSAQQFSDYHSELNMSSLELGDSALYFCASSRRTSKETQYFGPGTRLLVL.

This chain joins TRBV7-9 and TRBJ2-7; 7 bases align to TRBD1. This CDR3 has 14 amino acids. Germline-derived CDR1 and CDR2 are SEHNR and FQNEAQ (reference sequence). The V and J ends lost 5 bases and 5 bases, in that order; junction bases with no gene match: 9. In DNA, the CDR3 is TGTGCCAGCAGCCCAACCACAGGGGCCCACGAGCAGTACTTC. It specifies CASSPTTGAHEQYF. The variable domain in full, with the rest retrieved from reference TRBV7-9 and TRBJ2-7, is DTGVSQNPRHKITKRGQNVTFRCDPISEHNRLYWYRQTLGQGPEFLTYFQNEAQLEKSRLLSDRFSAERPKGSFSTLEIQRTEQGDSAMYLCASSPTTGAHEQYFGPGTRLTVT.

This sequence joins TRBV7-2 and TRBJ1-4; 7 nucleotides agree with TRBD1. CDR3 length: 13 amino acids. The germline gives CDR1 SGHTA, CDR2 FQGNSA. J was trimmed by 8 bases and V by 8 bases; bases with no gene match: 8. CDR3 sequence: CASAGGAREKLFF. CDR3 in DNA: TGTGCCAGCGCAGGGGGGGCTAGAGAAAAACTGTTTTTT.

The rearrangement uses TRBV14 and TRBJ1-1; D is undetermined. Germline V lookup: CDR1 SGHDN, CDR2 FVKESK. This CDR3 comprises 13 residues. The germline V and J ends were trimmed by 2 bases and 0 bases, with 4 bases remaining between them. The CDR3 region is CASSQLVNTEAFF. CDR3 bases: TGTGCCAGCAGCCAATTAGTGAACACTGAAGCTTTCTTT.

In its sample, this clone is medium-sized. The J gene is TRBJ2-5, the V gene TRBV10-3, with 7 bases aligning to TRBD1. The CDR3 is made up of 15 amino acids. Germline lookup yields CDR1 ENHRY and CDR2 SYGVKD. V was clipped by 5 bases and J by 2 bases; unmatched bases: 8. CDR3 nucleotides: TGTGCCATCAGTAAAGACAGGGCTTCTCAAGAGACCCAGTACTTC. Translation: CAISKDRASQETQYF.

This clone was seen only once. This chain joins TRBV5-1 and TRBJ1-1, with D uncertain. The germline CDR1 and CDR2 sequences are SGHRS and YFSETQ. The CDR3 consists of 13 residues. Trimming stripped 5 bases from V and 1 base from J, with 9 bases between. The DNA for the CDR3 is TGCGCCAGCAGTTATACAGAGAACACTGAAGCTTTCTTT. It encodes CASSYTENTEAFF.

This clone was counted ten times or more. The chain has TRBV27 and TRBJ1-2; 9 bases line up with TRBD1. V lost 6 bases to trimming and J lost 2 bases; unmatched junction nucleotides: 1. CDR1 MNHEY and CDR2 SMNVEV come from the germline V gene (reference sequence). This CDR3 comprises 13 residues. The CDR3 here is CASRTGGNYGYTF. CDR3 coding DNA: TGTGCCAGCAGGACAGGGGGAAACTATGGCTACACCTTC.

This rearrangement joins TRBV7-6 to TRBJ2-2; maybe TRBD1 (6 bases). This CDR3 is built from 14 residues. CDR1 SGHVS and CDR2 FNYEAQ come from the germline V gene. Between the trimmed V and J ends, which lost 5 bases and 2 bases, there was a span of 9 bases. Here the CDR3 DNA reads TGTGCCAGCAGCCGGGGACATAACACCGGGGAGCTGTTTTTT. It specifies CASSRGHNTGELFF. The whole variable domain, filled in from reference TRBV7-6 and TRBJ2-2, reads GAGVSQSPRYKVTKRGQDVALRCDPISGHVSLYWYRQALGQGPEFLTYFNYEAQQDKSGLPNDRFSAERPEGSISTLTIQRTEQRDSAMYRCASSRGHNTGELFFGEGSRLTVL.

The V gene is TRBV18, the J gene TRBJ2-7; D remains unclear. The CDR3 covers 12 residues. Germline-derived CDR1 and CDR2 are KGHSH and LQKENI. The V end lost 2 bases, the J end lost 10 bases, and 12 bases lay between the germline ends. Here the CDR3 reads CASSPEQRVQYF. CDR3 nucleotide sequence: TGTGCCAGCTCACCAGAACAGCGAGTACAGTACTTC.

The V and J genes are TRBV2 and TRBJ2-7; D may be TRBD1 (6 bases). Germline CDR1 SNHLY, CDR2 FYNNEI. V shed 6 bases and J shed 2 bases, with 14 bases lying between them. This CDR3 region has 14 residues. CDR3 nucleotides: TGTGCCAGCAGCCGGACAGCAATAACCTACGAGCAGTACTTC. This codes for CASSRTAITYEQYF.

This clone came up a few times. The chain links TRBV2 to TRBJ2-7; 9 nucleotides match TRBD2. Losses at the gene ends were 1 base for V and 7 bases for J; bases not matched to a gene: 8. The CDR3 loop spans 15 amino acids. CDR1 and CDR2 (germline): SNHLY, FYNNEI. CDR3 protein: CASSEVRATSGEQYF. The CDR3 coding sequence is TGTGCCAGCAGTGAAGTTAGGGCCACTAGCGGGGAGCAGTACTTC. Combining the CDR3 with reference TRBV2 and TRBJ2-7 gives the whole variable domain EPEVTQTPSHQVTQMGQEVILRCVPISNHLYFYWYRQILGQKVEFLVSFYNNEISEKSEIFDDQFSVERPDGSNFTLKIRSTKLEDSAMYFCASSEVRATSGEQYFGPGTRLTVT.

J is TRBJ1-2 and V is TRBV19; 7 bases are a match to TRBD1. Germline CDR1 and CDR2: LNHDA and SQIVND (reference sequence). Unmatched junction bases numbered 6, after V lost 5 bases and J lost 6 bases. CDR3 size: 13 residues. The CDR3 loop reads CASSFLTGDGYTF. The CDR3 nucleotides are TGTGCCAGTAGTTTCCTAACAGGGGATGGCTACACCTTC.